This T cell receptor (beta chain) originates from a study of cytomegalovirus exposure and HLA in healthy donors. Study summary: T cells numbering around 180 million yielded fewer than 140 million unique TCR beta sequences in an earlier analysis.

This PCR relied on a set of 60 Vbeta primers and 13 Jbeta primers. In the original processing: Roughly 83 million unique TCR beta chains, roughly 11 million of them shared, were counted by a later analysis. Using immunoSEQ multiplex PCR, the repertoire was profiled, and TCRdb retains in-frame clones only, with some absent. For V, J and clone size, that table is used; D and trimming come from the DNA. The table lists over 200,000 clones, more than 75% of them singletons. The CDR3 length is 17 residues. In germline, CDR1 is SGHVS, CDR2 FQNEAQ. Trimming removed 2 bases from V and 6 bases from J; junction bases left unmatched: 11.

The receptor comes from a woman aged 35 to 49 in good health and CMV-seropositive. The sequencing sample was made of PBMCs. The rearrangement uses TRBV7-8 and TRBJ2-2; 8 bases agree with TRBD2. The CDR3 bases are TGTGCCAGCAGCTTACGGCCCCGTGGCGGGGGGCCCGGGGAGCTGTTTTTT. The encoded protein is CASSLRPRGGGPGELFF.